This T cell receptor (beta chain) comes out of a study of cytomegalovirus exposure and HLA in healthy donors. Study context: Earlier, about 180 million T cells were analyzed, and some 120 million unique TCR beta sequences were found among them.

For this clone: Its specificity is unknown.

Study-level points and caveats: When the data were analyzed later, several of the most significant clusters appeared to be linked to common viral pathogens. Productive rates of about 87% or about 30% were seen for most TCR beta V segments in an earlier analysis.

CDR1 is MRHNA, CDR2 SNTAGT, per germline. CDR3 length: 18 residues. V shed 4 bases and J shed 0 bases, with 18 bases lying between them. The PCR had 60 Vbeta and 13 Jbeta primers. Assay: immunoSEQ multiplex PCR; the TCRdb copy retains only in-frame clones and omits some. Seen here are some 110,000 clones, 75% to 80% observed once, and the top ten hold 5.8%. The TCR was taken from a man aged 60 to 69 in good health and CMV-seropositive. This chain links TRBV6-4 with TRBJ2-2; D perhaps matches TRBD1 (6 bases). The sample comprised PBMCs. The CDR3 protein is CASSVGATRVPNTGELFF. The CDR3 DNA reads TGTGCCAGCAGTGTGGGGGCGACCAGGGTTCCGAACACCGGGGAGCTGTTTTTT.